Listed below are T cell receptor beta chains from one sample, sequenced in a study of blood T cell repertoires in COVID-19. Clones were sequenced by immunoSEQ multiplex PCR, and TCRdb holds only the in-frame ones, with some missing. This sample has over 250,000 clones, with about 80% found just once. Sequenced material: peripheral blood. The source of these receptors is a woman aged 80 or older with acute or convalescent COVID-19. Both conserved end residues are trimmed from each CDR3.

CDR3 protein | V gene
SASYGTGEQF | TRBV20-1
AWSPGQSGNTIY | TRBV30
ASSLLPYNSPLH | TRBV11-3
ASSGSSGTGYGYT | TRBV7-9
ASSMVGVNTEAF | TRBV27
ASSQNAGIQY | TRBV12-3/TRBV12-4
ASSLNRRNNEQF | TRBV7-2
ASSPTLGYEQY | TRBV3-1/TRBV3-2
ASSSRQDTDTQY | TRBV9
ATSRSVVGYGYT | TRBV15
ASTARQGVSYEQY | TRBV2
ASTNPTGTGLFNEQF | TRBV5-1
ASSQTRVGTYEQY | TRBV6-5
ASSLVGRTEAF | TRBV5-1
ASSTAGSYEQY | TRBV7-9
ASSVIADRGDGYT | TRBV7-2
ASSPMGTGVADTQY | TRBV27
ASLSSTEAF | TRBV6-5
ASSSTPDSPLH | TRBV5-8
ASSLQGSMGEKLF | TRBV3-1/TRBV3-2
ASSSPGVETQY | TRBV7-9
ASSQEGFSAGRREQY | TRBV4-1
AISEGQEYNSPLH | TRBV10-3
ASSTTDRGRNQPQH | TRBV19
ASSIGTATIGPLH | TRBV19
SASGGAGETQY | TRBV20-1
ASSRDSLNSPLH | TRBV11-2
ASSVTPGLAGGRYEQY | TRBV9
ASSPGQGYSGANVLT | TRBV18
ASSPRAQAGVVAF | TRBV7-2
ASSRTQGAVETQY | TRBV4-1
ASSLVKTGELF | TRBV11-2
ASMGGSTNEKLF | TRBV19
ASSLLGAWNYGYT | TRBV7-9
ASSPGGSNQPQH | TRBV5-1
ASSLPGLAGSYEQY | TRBV5-8
ASSPRRGGSQETQY | TRBV11-1
ASSLGSDSNQPQH | TRBV5-5
ASSYSTAGADTEAF | TRBV6-6
ASSYRDRATGGELF | TRBV6-5
ASSPYRGQVSEAF | TRBV5-1
ASSEGYYEQY | TRBV6-1
ASNREGTGIESPLH | TRBV7-2
ASSDSGRAGNEQF | TRBV10-1
ASSITENYGYT | TRBV2
ASSPGRQSNSYNSPLH | TRBV5-1
ASSFGGDPQY | TRBV5-1
AITGGNAYGYT | TRBV10-3
ASSLGGNPYEQY | TRBV5-4
ASSEQGNYGYT | TRBV25-1